The 15 T cell receptor beta chains below were found in one sample sequenced in a study of T cells expressing NK-cell markers. Using the 5' RACE reads, TCRdb records one entry per CDR3 protein without DNA. The table for this sample gives 250,000 or so distinct CDR3 sequences. What was sequenced was blood T cells: a sorted CD56 or NKG2C T cell subset, CD4+ or CD8+ T cells, or bulk PBMC T cells (not recorded which). The receptors originated from a woman aged 18 to 75 in good health.

The chain joins TRBV10-3 to TRBJ1-1; TCRdb calls TRBD1, which cannot be checked without DNA. Germline-derived CDR1 and CDR2 are ENHRY and SYGVKD. The CDR3 length is 14 residues. This chain's CDR3 is CAISEKQGEAEAFF.

The J gene is TRBJ2-3, the V gene TRBV6-1. The CDR3 is made up of 15 amino acids. Looked up from germline, CDR1 is MNHNS and CDR2 is SASEGT. CDR3 residues: CASSQQNTPTDTQYF.

The J gene is TRBJ2-3, the V gene TRBV20-1; TCRdb indicates TRBD1, and absent DNA this call remains unverified. The CDR3 has 16 amino acids. The germline gives CDR1 DFQATT, CDR2 SNEGSKA (reference sequence). CDR3 loop: CSASPGQGRRADTQYF.

The chain joins TRBV19 to TRBJ2-3. CDR3 length: 13 residues. Germline V gene data show CDR1 as LNHDA and CDR2 as SQIVND (reference sequence). The CDR3 protein is CASSIWGKDTQYF. Supplemented by reference TRBV19 and TRBJ2-3, the full variable domain reads DGGITQSPKYLFRKEGQNVTLSCEQNLNHDAMYWYRQDPGQGLRLIYYSQIVNDFQKGDIAEGYSVSREKKESFPLTVTSAQKNPTAFYLCASSIWGKDTQYFGPGTRLTVL.

The V call is TRBV12-3 or TRBV12-4, the J call TRBJ1-6. The CDR3 is 13 residues long. The CDR3 sequence is CASTLGGGSPLHF.

The chain recombines TRBV6-1 with TRBJ1-1; TCRdb's assignment of TRBD1 cannot be checked, as there is no DNA. CDR1 is MNHNS, CDR2 SASEGT, per germline. CDR3 size: 14 residues. This CDR3 is CASNKQGYGTEAFF.

This chain uses TRBV11-2 with TRBJ2-5; TCRdb's D call, TRBD2, is unchecked because there is no DNA. Germline V CDR1 and CDR2: SGHAT, FQNNGV. The CDR3 has 20 amino acids. CDR3 protein: CASSLERTSGGWGNQETQYF.

V is TRBV3-1 and J is TRBJ2-3. Germline V gives CDR1 LGHDT, CDR2 YNNKEL (reference sequence). The CDR3 runs 12 residues. CDR3 amino acids: CASSQLHDTQYF.

The rearrangement joins TRBV5-1 to TRBJ2-2; the TRBD1 assignment by TCRdb is unverifiable without DNA. Per the germline V gene, CDR1 is SGHRS and CDR2 is YFSETQ. This CDR3 contains 16 residues. CDR3 in amino acids: CASSSEERVNTGELFF.

J is TRBJ1-6 and V is TRBV4-3. The CDR3 consists of 15 residues. CDR1 LGHNA and CDR2 YSLEER come from the germline V gene. The CDR3 here is CASSQGLANNSPLHF.

The rearrangement links TRBV6-1 to TRBJ2-3; TCRdb calls TRBD1, which cannot be checked without DNA. There are 14 residues in the CDR3. From germline, CDR1 is MNHNS and CDR2 SASEGT. The CDR3 is CASSRQGTTDTQYF.

The chain links TRBV9 to TRBJ1-1; TCRdb's assignment of TRBD1 cannot be checked, as there is no DNA. Germline V gene data show CDR1 as SGDLS and CDR2 as YYNGEE. This CDR3 spans 15 amino acids. The CDR3 here is CASSYDRGRPTEAFF. Full variable domain (outside the CDR3, taken from reference TRBV9 and TRBJ1-1): DSGVTQTPKHLITATGQRVTLRCSPRSGDLSVYWYQQSLDQGLQFLIQYYNGEERAKGNILERFSAQQFPDLHSELNLSSLELGDSALYFCASSYDRGRPTEAFFGQGTRLTVV.

The rearrangement joins TRBV7-2 to TRBJ2-3. This CDR3 contains 13 residues. The germline V gene encodes CDR1 SGHTA and CDR2 FQGNSA. CDR3 residues: CASSLVGLDTQYF. Looking up the rest from reference TRBV7-2 and TRBJ2-3 gives the full variable domain: GAGVSQSPSNKVTEKGKDVELRCDPISGHTALYWYRQSLGQGLEFLIYFQGNSAPDKSGLPSDRFSAERTGGSVSTLTIQRTQQEDSAVYLCASSLVGLDTQYFGPGTRLTVL.

The J gene is TRBJ2-4, the V gene TRBV19; TCRdb calls TRBD2, which cannot be checked without DNA. Per germline, CDR1 LNHDA and CDR2 SQIVND (reference sequence). The CDR3 runs 14 residues. Here the CDR3 reads CASRLAGAKNIQYF.

This chain joins TRBV14 and TRBJ2-7. The CDR3 contains 13 residues. The germline V gene has CDR1 SGHDN and CDR2 FVKESK. CDR3 region: CASSQSGGYEQYF.